This TCR beta chain emerged from a study of blood T cells in healthy people across ages. General study findings and limits: There was no known CMV status for donors, so expanded clonotype changes were possibly confounded. From one million sequenced T cells, diversity estimates were lower bounds.

A second PCR of 7 to 11 cycles used a sample-barcoded 5' primer and a J-beta primer mix. From the 5' RACE reads, TCRdb called clonotypes with MiXCR, one entry per CDR3 protein. The table lists roughly 800,000 distinct CDR3 sequences, 50% to 65% of them singletons. V lost 5 bases and J lost 8, with 9 bases in between. The CDR3 length is 12 residues. The V gene's germline CDR1 is KGHDR and CDR2 SFDVKD. As for this clonotype: Its target is unknown.

The chain is built from TRBV24-1 and TRBJ1-5; D not resolved. This sequence originates from a man older than 75 in good health. The sample comprised blood. DNA of the CDR3: TGTGCCACCAGTGGAAGCGGTAAGCCCCAGCATTTT. It translates to CATSGSGKPQHF.